This is a list of T cell receptor beta chains from one sample in a study of blood T cells in healthy people across ages. TCRdb processed the 5' RACE reads anew with MiXCR; each CDR3 protein has one entry. The sample yields 630,000 or so distinct CDR3 sequences, 32% seen once. The sequenced sample consisted of blood. The origin of the receptors is a woman older than 75 in good health. Each CDR3 is given with its conserved first and last residue. Fields, in order: J gene, V gene, D gene, clone size, CDR3 DNA, CDR3 protein. The D gene is left open where the match is weak. Only part of the rows carry a size: once, few, many, or a class if the clone is expanded.

TRBJ2-7 TRBV29-1 TRBD2 once TGCAGCGGGACTAGGGGCTACGAGCAGTACTTC CSGTRGYEQYF
TRBJ2-3 TRBV6-1 - many TGTGCCAGCAGTGAAAAGGTATCGGGAACAGTCAGAACAGATACGCAGTATTTT CASSEKVSGTVRTDTQYF
TRBJ2-3 TRBV6-4 - once TGTGCCAGCAGTGATCAGGAGACAGATACGCAGTATTTT CASSDQETDTQYF
TRBJ2-7 TRBV18 - many TGTGCCAGCTCACCAGTACCAGGGTTAGGCGAGCAGTACTTC CASSPVPGLGEQYF
TRBJ2-3 TRBV7-2 - - TGTGCCAGCAGCTTAGCCCCTTTGGAGGCAGATACGCAGTATTTT CASSLAPLEADTQYF
TRBJ1-2 TRBV20-1 TRBD1 - TGCAGTGCTAGAGCGCAGGGGGCGAATGGCTACACCTTC CSARAQGANGYTF
TRBJ2-6 TRBV20-1 - many TGCAGTGCTAGGGGTCCGATCGGGTCTGGGGCCAACGTCCTGACTTTC CSARGPIGSGANVLTF
TRBJ1-4 TRBV7-2 - many TGTGCCAGCAGCTTAGAATCAGGTCGGGAAAAACTGTTTTTT CASSLESGREKLFF
TRBJ1-2 TRBV3-1 - - TGTGCCAGCAGCCAGGGGACAAACTCTTATGGCTACACCTTC CASSQGTNSYGYTF
TRBJ2-1 TRBV29-1 - many TGCAGCGCTGAGGTTGGGAGTAGCTCCTACAATGAGCAGTTCTTC CSAEVGSSSYNEQFF
TRBJ2-4 TRBV19 - many TGTGCCAGTAGTACCGGGGTTCTCTTAGCCAAAAACATTCAGTACTTC CASSTGVLLAKNIQYF
TRBJ2-7 TRBV18 - - TGTGTCAGCTCCGGACTGGAAGGCTCCTACGAGCAGTACTTC CVSSGLEGSYEQYF
TRBJ1-2 TRBV30 - few TGTGCCTGGACCAGGACCGGGAACTATGGCTACACCTTC CAWTRTGNYGYTF
TRBJ2-1 TRBV28 TRBD2 - TGTGCCAGCAGCCCCGGGGGTAGCGGGAGCAATGAGCAGTTCTTC CASSPGGSGSNEQFF
TRBJ1-5 TRBV6-6 - few TGTGCCAGCAGTTCTACCGATACGACGGGAAGGGGGGCCCAGCATTTT CASSSTDTTGRGAQHF
TRBJ2-1 TRBV7-8 TRBD2 once TGTGCCAGCAGCTTAGGGGGACTAGCGGACCCCTGGAATGAGCAGTTCTTC CASSLGGLADPWNEQFF
TRBJ1-1 TRBV5-1 - - TGCGCCAGCAGCCAAGCGGCCGGGGGCGTGGGTGCTTTCTTT CASSQAAGGVGAFF
TRBJ2-1 TRBV6-1 - - TGTGCCAGCAGTTACAGCAATGGGCAGTTCTTC CASSYSNGQFF
TRBJ2-1 TRBV3-1 - - TGTGCCAGCAGCCAAGAAATGGTTGACAATGAGCAGTTCTTC CASSQEMVDNEQFF
TRBJ1-1 TRBV18 TRBD1 few TGTGCCAGCTCACCACCGTCAGGGGGTGTCACTGAAGCTTTCTTT CASSPPSGGVTEAFF
TRBJ1-5 TRBV3-1 - few TGTGCCAGCAGCCAAGGGGGAAATAGCAATCAGCCCCAGCATTTT CASSQGGNSNQPQHF
TRBJ2-5 TRBV9 - many TGTGCCAGCAGCGGGAGGGGTAAAGAGACCCAGTACTTC CASSGRGKETQYF
TRBJ1-2 TRBV27 - many TGTGCCGAGCCCCGGGGGGATGGCTACACCTTC CAEPRGDGYTF
TRBJ2-5 TRBV9 - many TGTGCCAGCAGCTTAGCAGGGGCCATCCAAGAGACCCAGTACTTC CASSLAGAIQETQYF
TRBJ2-3 TRBV2 TRBD1 - TGTGCCAGCAAGAGACGGGACAGGGGTAGAGATACGCAGTATTTT CASKRRDRGRDTQYF
TRBJ1-2 TRBV28 - few TGTGCCAGTGCTGAGGACTCGGGGGGACCCTATGGCTACACCTTC CASAEDSGGPYGYTF
TRBJ2-1 TRBV5-6 TRBD2 many TGTGCCAGCGCAATCCCGGGACTAGCGGGGGGGCTATCTCGCAATGAGCAGTTCTTC CASAIPGLAGGLSRNEQFF
TRBJ1-2 TRBV3-1 - - TGTGCCAGCAGCCCCAGTAGCAGTTATGGCTACACCTTC CASSPSSSYGYTF
TRBJ2-1 TRBV20-1 - - TGCAGTGCTAGCGGCCTTGGGGGGAATGAGCAGTTCTTC CSASGLGGNEQFF
TRBJ2-1 TRBV9 - - TGTGCCAGCAGCGTAGGGGGGGGCAGGCCCTACAATGAGCAGTTCTTC CASSVGGGRPYNEQFF
TRBJ1-1 TRBV7-9 TRBD1 - TGTGCCAGCAGCTTGACAGGGGTGGTCACTGAAGCTTTCTTT CASSLTGVVTEAFF
TRBJ2-1 TRBV20-1 TRBD2 - TGCAGTGCTAGAGAGGCCACTAGCGGGCAGTTCTTC CSAREATSGQFF
TRBJ2-3 TRBV27 TRBD1 - TGTGCCAGCCGCTGGACAGGGGGTAATACAGATACGCAGTATTTT CASRWTGGNTDTQYF
TRBJ2-3 TRBV6-5 TRBD2 many TGTGCCAGCAGTTATGGCGGGGGGCGCACAGATACGCAGTATTTT CASSYGGGRTDTQYF
TRBJ2-4 TRBV7-8 TRBD2 many TGTGCCAGCAGCTTTAGCGGGGGGGCCGCGGACATTCAGTACTTC CASSFSGGAADIQYF
TRBJ2-6 TRBV7-3 - many TGTGCCAGCAGCTTAATTAGCGGCGTGGGTGTCGGGGCCAACGTCCTGACTTTC CASSLISGVGVGANVLTF
TRBJ1-1 TRBV7-9 - - TGTGCCAGCACCAAGGGGACTAACACTGAAGCTTTCTTT CASTKGTNTEAFF
TRBJ2-5 TRBV24-1 - - TGTGCCACCAGTGATTTGGGTGGTGAGGGGGGTTTCTTC CATSDLGGEGGFF
TRBJ2-7 TRBV7-2 TRBD1 many TGTGCCAGCAGCTTTCCGGGACAGGGGGCCTACGAGCAGTACTTC CASSFPGQGAYEQYF
TRBJ1-1 TRBV7-9 - - TGTGCCAGCAGCCCAAGACAGCTTGAAGCTTTCTTT CASSPRQLEAFF